The 28 T cell receptor beta chains listed next were all sequenced from one sample in a study of regulatory T cells in long-lasting Graves disease. In building TCR beta libraries, iRepertoire HTBI primers were used together with Arm-PCR of CDR3 regions. TCRdb recomputed calls from the multiplex PCR reads with MiXCR, one row per CDR3 protein. The sample holds a few hundred thousand distinct CDR3 sequences, roughly 20% seen once. Time point indicated: persistent/refractory GD, antithyroid drugs over 5 years with positive TRAb. Researchers made the TCR library from RNA that was extracted from PBMCs. The specimen comprised peripheral blood mononuclear cells (PBMCs), sampled when the disease was refractory, from a patient treated with antithyroid drugs. The receptor source for this set is a woman aged 40 to 50 with Graves disease.

In this sample, this clonotype turned up many times. This chain joins TRBV6-5 and TRBJ1-6; no definite D call. The CDR3 has 15 amino acids. V was clipped by 0 bases and J by 2 bases, with 5 bases between them. CDR1 MNHEY and CDR2 SVGAGI come from the germline V gene. CDR3 nucleotide sequence: TGTGCCAGCAGTTACTCCGGGGCCTATAATTCACCCCTCCACTTT. It yields the protein CASSYSGAYNSPLHF.

This clonotype occurred many times. The chain recombines TRBV6-1 with TRBJ2-5; 7 nucleotides line up with TRBD1. V lost 6 bases, J lost 4 bases, and 11 bases stayed unmatched. This CDR3 contains 15 residues. Looked up from germline, CDR1 is MNHNS and CDR2 is SASEGT. The CDR3 DNA sequence: TGTGCCAGCAGGACGCCGACAGGGCTGGGAGAGACCCAGTACTTC. Amino acids: CASRTPTGLGETQYF.

The chain joins TRBV5-1 to TRBJ2-7; TRBD1 agrees at 7 bases. The DNA matches TRBJ2-5 better at its end, which makes the J call doubtful. Germline values: CDR1 SGHRS, CDR2 YFSETQ. The CDR3 covers 14 residues. Here the CDR3 DNA reads TGCGCCAGCAGCCCGGGACAGCCCCAAGAGACCCAGTACTTC. Protein sequence: CASSPGQPQETQYF.

This clonotype occurred many times. This chain links TRBV28 with TRBJ2-1; 13 positions agree with TRBD2. The CDR3 is 17 amino acids. In germline, CDR1 is MDHEN, CDR2 SYDVKM. V was clipped by 6 bases and J by 2 bases; unmatched bases: 7. The CDR3 sequence: CASREGLAGLPYNEQFF. The CDR3 region has the DNA TGTGCCAGCAGGGAGGGACTAGCGGGACTTCCCTACAATGAGCAGTTCTTC.

The chain has TRBV9 and TRBJ2-5; D possibly corresponds to TRBD2 (6 bases). Germline V gene data show CDR1 as SGDLS and CDR2 as YYNGEE. The V end was cut by 6 bases, the J end by 5 bases, with 23 bases between. The CDR3 totals 16 residues. CDR3 residues: CASTAHDGGLGETQYF. For the CDR3, the DNA is TGTGCCAGCACCGCACACGACGGGGGACTGGGGGAGACCCAGTACTTC.

This clonotype has only a few counts. The gene calls are TRBV12-3 or TRBV12-4 and TRBJ2-2; unclear D gene. The CDR3 sequence is 14 residues long. V lost 3 bases to trimming and J lost 1 base, with 6 bases between them. The CDR3 spells CASSFLQNTGELFF. CDR3 sequence (DNA): TGTGCCAGCAGTTTCTTGCAGAACACCGGGGAGCTGTTTTTT.

This clonotype occurred many times. The rearrangement joins TRBV28 to TRBJ2-7, with 7 bases lining up with TRBD1. The CDR3 sequence is 13 residues long. Germline lookup yields CDR1 MDHEN and CDR2 SYDVKM. V was pared by 6 bases and J by 2 bases, with 4 bases of the junction left unmatched. The CDR3 sequence is CASRLDRPYEQYF. In DNA form, the CDR3 reads TGTGCCAGCAGGTTGGACAGGCCCTACGAGCAGTACTTC. Complete variable domain (other parts from reference TRBV28 and TRBJ2-7): DVKVTQSSRYLVKRTGEKVFLECVQDMDHENMFWYRQDPGLGLRLIYFSYDVKMKEKGDIPEGYSVSREKKERFSLILESASTNQTSMYLCASRLDRPYEQYFGPGTRLTVT.

A few counts support this clonotype. The rearrangement links TRBV6-1 to TRBJ2-3, with 8 bases fitting TRBD1. CDR1 is MNHNS and CDR2 is SASEGT in the germline V gene. J was trimmed by 1 base and V by 8 bases; bases with no gene match: 5. CDR3 length: 14 residues. The CDR3 coding sequence is TGTGCCAGCTCCGGGACAGGACGCACAGATACGCAGTATTTT. Protein: CASSGTGRTDTQYF.

The CDR3, as DNA: TGTGCCAGCAGTTTAACAGCGGGGGGGAGCACAGATACGCAGTATTTT. It yields the protein CASSLTAGGSTDTQYF. The V and J genes are TRBV28 and TRBJ2-3, with TRBD2 matching 10 bases. Trimming removed 2 bases from V and 0 bases from J; junction bases left unmatched: 2. The V gene's germline CDR1 is MDHEN and CDR2 SYDVKM. The CDR3 has 16 residues.

This clonotype was observed many times. The V gene is TRBV11-3, the J gene TRBJ2-2; D is unresolved. V lost 3 bases and J lost 4, with 6 bases in between. CDR1 and CDR2 from the germline V gene are SGHNT and YENEEA. CDR3 size: 13 residues. CDR3 coding DNA: TGTGCCAGCAGCTTCACTATCACCGGGGAGCTGTTTTTT. The encoded protein is CASSFTITGELFF.

This clonotype was counted only a few times. The chain recombines TRBV20-1 with TRBJ1-1; TRBD1 aligns across 7 bases. Germline-derived CDR1 and CDR2 are DFQATT and SNEGSKA (reference sequence). With V trimmed by 5 bases and J by 5 bases, 17 bases remained unmatched. This CDR3 contains 16 residues. Written as DNA, the CDR3 is TGCAGTGCTGCCCCTATTACAGGGGTGGAGGGGACTGAAGCTTTCTTT. Its translation: CSAAPITGVEGTEAFF.

The chain carries TRBV7-2 and TRBJ2-2; the D is unclear. This CDR3 comprises 13 residues. CDR1 and CDR2 from the germline V gene are SGHTA and FQGNSA. The V end was cut by 5 bases, the J end by 6 bases, with 10 bases between. In nucleotides, the CDR3 is TGTGCCAGCAGCCCTTGGGAAGCCGGGGAGCTGTTTTTT. Translated: CASSPWEAGELFF.

The J gene is TRBJ2-4, the V gene TRBV6-2 or TRBV6-3; D perhaps matches TRBD2 (5 bases). Trimming cost V 10 bases and J 1 base, with 17 bases left between them. Looked up from germline, CDR1 is MNHEY and CDR2 is SVGEGT. The CDR3 extends over 15 amino acids. CDR3 DNA: TGTGCCACCCGCCTCGGAGGTTTGGCCAAAAACATTCAGTACTTC. Amino acid sequence: CATRLGGLAKNIQYF.

At least ten counts were recorded for this clonotype. V and J are TRBV6-1 and TRBJ2-2; possibly TRBD2 for D (6 bases). Looked up from germline, CDR1 is MNHNS and CDR2 is SASEGT. This CDR3 has 12 amino acids. Trimming shortened V by 6 bases and J by 7 bases, and 9 bases separated the two germline ends. CDR3 residues: CASRGGVGELFF. In DNA form, the CDR3 reads TGTGCCAGCAGGGGGGGTGTCGGGGAGCTGTTTTTT.

V is TRBV5-1 and J is TRBJ1-6; possible D gene TRBD1, 6 bases. V lost 2 bases and J lost 7, with 13 bases in between. From germline, CDR1 is SGHRS and CDR2 YFSETQ. This CDR3 has 15 amino acids. The CDR3 nucleotides read TGCGCCAGCAGCTTCGATGGACAGCTAAATTCACCCCTCCACTTT. Amino acids: CASSFDGQLNSPLHF.

At least ten counts were recorded for this clonotype. The chain links TRBV28 to TRBJ1-1; D is ambiguous. CDR1 is MDHEN and CDR2 is SYDVKM in the germline V gene. V was shortened by 7 bases and J by 0 bases, with 12 bases between the two germline ends. The CDR3 runs 14 residues. The CDR3 DNA reads TGTGCCAGCAACAAGGGTCGAATGAACACTGAAGCTTTCTTT. The encoded protein is CASNKGRMNTEAFF.

This clonotype was picked up one time. With a much larger clone just one base away, this may be a read error. CDR3 residues: CASSLLGMNAEAFF. CDR3 DNA: TGTGCCAGCAGTTTACTAGGAATGAACGCTGAAGCTTTCTTT. The chain has TRBV27 and TRBJ1-1; no clear D. The CDR3 has 14 residues. In germline, CDR1 is MNHEY, CDR2 SMNVEV (reference sequence).

With respect to this clonotype: One base away lies a much larger clone, so this may be a sequencing read error. This is likely a read error, given that the CDR3 carries no conserved phenylalanine or tryptophan at its end. The rearrangement links TRBV20-1 to TRBJ2-5; D unclear. V lost 6 bases and J 8 bases, leaving 19 bases between the germline ends. In germline, CDR1 is DFQATT, CDR2 SNEGSKA (reference sequence). The CDR3 is 13 amino acids. CDR3 amino acids: CSASPVHSDTQYL. In DNA, the CDR3 is TGCAGTGCCAGCCCGGTTCACAGCGACACCCAGTACCTC.

This clonotype has ten or more counts. V usage is TRBV2 and J usage is TRBJ2-7; 10 nucleotides line up with TRBD2. Germline loops: CDR1 SNHLY, CDR2 FYNNEI. J gave up 6 bases and V 8 bases, and 19 bases lay outside the gene matches. CDR3 size: 17 residues. The CDR3 is CASYGLAANPAFLEQYF. The CDR3 nucleotides read TGTGCCAGCTACGGACTAGCGGCCAATCCGGCGTTTCTCGAGCAGTACTTC.

This clonotype was seen many times. V usage is TRBV6-4 and J usage is TRBJ2-7; possible D gene TRBD1, 8 bases. Germline-derived CDR1 and CDR2 are MRHNA and SNTAGT. CDR3 length equals 16 residues. Trimming pared 5 bases from V and 6 bases from J, leaving 23 bases between. The CDR3 reads CASSWRTGRDAGEQYF. The DNA for the CDR3 is TGTGCCAGCAGTTGGCGGACAGGGAGGGACGCCGGCGAGCAGTACTTC.

The table lists this clonotype with many counts. This chain joins TRBV27 and TRBJ1-1; tentatively, D is TRBD1 (6 bases). Trimming shortened V by 6 bases and J by 5 bases, and 22 bases separated the two germline ends. This CDR3 has 16 residues. Germline CDR1 and CDR2: MNHEY and SMNVEV (reference sequence). This chain's CDR3 is CASRPSRGASGTEAFF. CDR3 sequence (DNA): TGTGCCAGCAGACCCTCCCGGGGGGCGAGCGGGACTGAAGCTTTCTTT.

This clonotype was recorded many times. V and J are TRBV3-1 and TRBJ1-5; D is unclear. Germline V gene sequence: CDR1 LGHDT, CDR2 YNNKEL (reference sequence). Trimming took 3 bases from V and 1 from J, leaving 7 bases between them. This CDR3 spans 14 amino acids. DNA for the CDR3: TGTGCCAGCAGCCAGGGAGGGAGCAATCAGCCCCAGCATTTT. Its translation: CASSQGGSNQPQHF.

This clonotype was seen many times. The rearrangement uses TRBV6-1 and TRBJ2-7; possibly TRBD1 for D (5 bases). The CDR3 is 14 amino acids. Germline CDR1 is MNHNS and CDR2 is SASEGT. V was pared by 5 bases and J by 7 bases, with 18 bases between. This CDR3 is CASSTLGARGEQYF. The DNA of the CDR3 is TGTGCCAGCAGTACTCTAGGGGCGCGAGGAGAGCAGTACTTC.

This clonotype was recorded many times. The V call is TRBV5-1, the J call TRBJ2-7; tentatively, D is TRBD1 or TRBD2 (5 bases each). V lost 4 bases, J lost 3 bases, and 11 bases lay in between. Germline lookup yields CDR1 SGHRS and CDR2 YFSETQ. CDR3 length equals 13 residues. The CDR3, as DNA: TGCGCCAGCAGCGTTGGGGACCGCTACGAGCAGTACTTC. It yields the protein CASSVGDRYEQYF.

This clonotype was recorded a few times. The chain uses TRBV5-8 and TRBJ1-5; the D is unclear. Trimming took 4 bases from V and 3 from J, leaving 17 bases between them. From germline, CDR1 is SGHTS and CDR2 YDEGEE. The CDR3 is made up of 16 amino acids. CDR3 sequence: CASSPAPRIFNQPQHF. The CDR3 DNA follows: TGTGCCAGCAGCCCCGCCCCGAGGATTTTCAATCAGCCCCAGCATTTT.

This rearrangement joins TRBV28 to TRBJ2-3; 10 bases are shared with TRBD2. The germline V gene encodes CDR1 MDHEN and CDR2 SYDVKM. V gave up 7 bases and J gave up 15 bases; unmatched junction bases: 10. CDR3 size: 12 residues. CDR3 nucleotide sequence: TGTGCCAGCATAACTAGCGGGGCCACAAAATATTTT. Its protein product is CASITSGATKYF.

The rearrangement uses TRBV5-6 and TRBJ1-2, with a weak D call TRBD1 (5 bases). With 4 bases removed from V and 12 bases from J, the gap between germline ends came to 16 bases. CDR3 length equals 12 residues. In germline, CDR1 is SGHDT, CDR2 YYEEEE. This CDR3 is CASSPNRDGNTF. The CDR3 nucleotides read TGTGCCAGCAGCCCTAACCGGGACGGCAACACCTTC.

This clonotype was detected many times. It may be a read error: a sequence one base away is much more abundant. The chain carries TRBV6-1 and TRBJ2-7; D may be TRBD1 or TRBD2 (5 bases each). CDR3 length: 12 residues. Germline assignment: CDR1 MNHNS and CDR2 SASEGT. The V gene lost 8 bases and the J gene lost 2 bases, with 10 bases spanning the gap. The CDR3 region is CASRGAPYEQYF. CDR3 bases: TGTGCCAGCCGAGGGGCACCCTACGAGCAGTACTTC.